The 31 T cell receptor beta chains in this list originate from one sample, sequenced in a study of blood T cell repertoires in COVID-19. Sequencing used immunoSEQ multiplex PCR; TCRdb keeps in-frame clones, though not all of them. The sample contains 75,000 to 90,000 clones, roughly 87% of which appear only once. Input material: peripheral blood. The receptors shown here come from a man in his late teens or twenties with COVID-19, enrolled during active disease.

The J gene is TRBJ2-7, the V gene TRBV29-1; TRBD1 agrees at 7 bases. Germline trimming cut 3 bases from V and 5 bases from J; bases unmatched to any gene: 25. CDR1 and CDR2 from the germline V gene are SQVTM and ANQGSEA. The CDR3 runs 19 residues. The CDR3 reads CSVDLFLPPRQGVNHEQYF. DNA of the CDR3: TGCAGCGTTGATCTTTTTTTGCCCCCAAGACAGGGAGTGAATCACGAGCAGTACTTC.

The chain combines TRBV18 with TRBJ2-2, with no clear D. CDR1 is KGHSH and CDR2 is LQKENI in the germline V gene. The CDR3 has 17 residues. Trimming took 3 bases from V and 7 from J, leaving 21 bases between them. The CDR3 coding sequence is TGTGCCAGCTCACCTGGATTGGCGGTAGGCTCGAGCGGGGAGCTGTTTTTT. The encoded protein is CASSPGLAVGSSGELFF. The variable domain in full, with the rest retrieved from reference TRBV18 and TRBJ2-2, is NAGVMQNPRHLVRRRGQEARLRCSPMKGHSHVYWYRQLPEEGLKFMVYLQKENIIDESGMPKERFSAEFPKEGPSILRIQQVVRGDSAAYFCASSPGLAVGSSGELFFGEGSRLTVL.

The J gene is TRBJ2-7, the V gene TRBV6-5, with 8 bases aligning to TRBD2. J was trimmed by 6 bases and V by 4 bases; bases with no gene match: 8. The CDR3 consists of 14 residues. Germline V CDR1 and CDR2: MNHEY, SVGAGI. CDR3 bases: TGTGCCAGCAGTTCTCCCGGGGGGGGGCTCGAGCAGTACTTC. This translates into CASSSPGGGLEQYF.

V usage is TRBV19 and J usage is TRBJ1-6; D remains ambiguous. The CDR3 length is 15 residues. V was clipped by 1 base and J by 5 bases, with 9 bases between them. Germline loops: CDR1 LNHDA, CDR2 SQIVND (reference sequence). The CDR3 nucleotides read TGTGCCAGTAGTATAGCCCATCGGGATAATTCACCCCTCCACTTT. This sequence encodes CASSIAHRDNSPLHF.

The chain couples TRBV10-3 to TRBJ1-2; D remains ambiguous. The CDR3 covers 15 residues. Trimming took 3 bases from V and 6 from J, leaving 17 bases between them. Germline V CDR1 and CDR2: ENHRY, SYGVKD. The CDR3 DNA reads as TGTGCCATCAGTGACCCCCAAGCCTTTGCGCATGGCTACACCTTC. It encodes CAISDPQAFAHGYTF.

This chain joins TRBV2 and TRBJ2-7; 10 bases align to TRBD1. Trimming at V came to 10 bases and at J to 2 bases, leaving 17 bases not matched to a gene. The CDR3 covers 17 residues. CDR1 and CDR2 from the germline V gene are SNHLY and FYNNEI. The CDR3 DNA is TGTGCCATTCGCCGGGACAGGGGAAGCGGGAGCACCTACGAGCAGTACTTC. Amino acids: CAIRRDRGSGSTYEQYF. Using reference TRBV2 and TRBJ2-7 for the parts outside the CDR3, the full variable domain is EPEVTQTPSHQVTQMGQEVILRCVPISNHLYFYWYRQILGQKVEFLVSFYNNEISEKSEIFDDQFSVERPDGSNFTLKIRSTKLEDSAMYFCAIRRDRGSGSTYEQYFGPGTRLTVT.

The V gene is TRBV10-3, the J gene TRBJ2-7; 10 bases map to TRBD1. After removal of 5 bases from V and 5 bases from J, the junction contained 3 bases not matched to a gene. CDR3 length: 13 amino acids. The germline V gene encodes CDR1 ENHRY and CDR2 SYGVKD. This chain's CDR3 is CAISRQGADEQYF. The CDR3 nucleotides read TGTGCCATCAGTAGACAGGGGGCTGACGAGCAGTACTTC.

V and J are TRBV28 and TRBJ1-2; 12 bases agree with TRBD1. The CDR3 runs 16 residues. Germline loops: CDR1 MDHEN, CDR2 SYDVKM. V was pared by 6 bases and J by 7 bases, with 12 bases of the junction left unmatched. The CDR3 spells CASRGGQGAYSGGYTF. The CDR3 bases are TGTGCCAGCAGAGGGGGACAGGGGGCTTATTCGGGTGGCTACACCTTC.

The CDR3 protein is CASSLLPTGAANEKLFF. CDR3 DNA: TGTGCCAGCTCACTCCTCCCAACAGGGGCAGCTAATGAAAAACTGTTTTTT. The chain recombines TRBV18 with TRBJ1-4; 7 positions agree with TRBD1. Trimming removed 4 bases from V and 3 bases from J; junction bases left unmatched: 11. The V gene's germline CDR1 is KGHSH and CDR2 LQKENI. CDR3 length: 17 residues.

The V call is TRBV6-5, the J call TRBJ2-7, with 8 nucleotides matching TRBD1. The CDR3 covers 13 residues. Germline CDR1 and CDR2: MNHEY and SVGAGI. V lost 11 bases to trimming and J lost 0 bases; unmatched junction nucleotides: 6. The CDR3 here is CACRDRTSYEQYF. In DNA, the CDR3 is TGTGCCTGCCGGGACAGGACCTCCTACGAGCAGTACTTC.

This clone has just one count. The chain recombines TRBV5-1 with TRBJ1-1; D not certain. CDR1 and CDR2 from the germline V gene are SGHRS and YFSETQ. The CDR3 contains 17 residues. Trimming cost V 4 bases and J 3 bases, with 22 bases left between them. The CDR3 DNA follows: TGCGCCAGCAGCCTGGGCGGAGGGATACGGGCCGACACTGAAGCTTTCTTT. Residues: CASSLGGGIRADTEAFF.

The genes are TRBV12-3 or TRBV12-4 and TRBJ1-1; possible D gene TRBD1, 5 bases. V was clipped by 6 bases and J by 5 bases, with 13 bases between them. The CDR3 is 13 amino acids. The CDR3, as DNA: TGTGCCAGCAGCTGGGGGGGGGATACTGAAGCTTTCTTT. As protein: CASSWGGDTEAFF.

The count of this clone is one. The rearrangement links TRBV5-6 to TRBJ2-1; 7 bases match TRBD1. Germline lookup yields CDR1 SGHDT and CDR2 YYEEEE. The CDR3 has 12 amino acids. V lost 4 bases, J lost 12 bases, and 7 bases stayed unmatched. CDR3 residues: CASSPQGVGQFF. The CDR3 DNA reads as TGTGCCAGCAGCCCCCAGGGGGTGGGGCAGTTCTTC.

The chain joins TRBV30 to TRBJ2-7; D gene ambiguous. The germline V gene has CDR1 GTSNPN and CDR2 SVGIG (reference sequence). Trimming removed 0 bases from V and 3 bases from J, with 6 bases in between. The CDR3 runs to 12 residues. The CDR3 is CAWSVSGYEQYF. For the CDR3, the DNA is TGTGCCTGGAGTGTGTCGGGCTACGAGCAGTACTTC.

The chain recombines TRBV6-5 with TRBJ2-2; 9 nucleotides line up with TRBD1. In germline, CDR1 is MNHEY, CDR2 SVGAGI. The CDR3 is 14 amino acids. The ends lost 6 bases at V and 5 bases at J; junction bases unmatched: 4. The CDR3 DNA reads as TGTGCCAGCAGCCGGACAGGGGTTACCGGGGAGCTGTTTTTT. Translated: CASSRTGVTGELFF.

The V and J genes are TRBV29-1 and TRBJ2-7; tentative D call: TRBD2 (5 bases). CDR3 length: 14 residues. Germline V gene lookup returns CDR1 SQVTM and CDR2 ANQGSEA. The germline V and J ends were trimmed by 4 bases and 2 bases, with 15 bases remaining between them. DNA for the CDR3: TGCAGCGTTGGGCGGAGGACCGTGACCTACGAGCAGTACTTC. Its translation is CSVGRRTVTYEQYF.

The V and J genes are TRBV18 and TRBJ2-7, with D possibly being TRBD1 (6 bases). V was trimmed by 3 bases and J by 1 base, leaving 13 bases between them. This CDR3 is 15 amino acids long. Germline values: CDR1 KGHSH, CDR2 LQKENI. The CDR3 here is CASSPSGETSYEQYF. The CDR3 DNA is TGTGCCAGCTCACCCTCAGGGGAGACGTCCTACGAGCAGTACTTC.

V usage is TRBV18 and J usage is TRBJ2-5; no clear D. The length of the CDR3 is 11 residues. CDR1 is KGHSH and CDR2 is LQKENI in the germline V gene. V lost 8 bases and J 6 bases, leaving 10 bases between the germline ends. The CDR3 DNA sequence: TGTGCCAGCACCGACTTGAAGACCCAGTACTTC. Protein: CASTDLKTQYF.

The rearrangement joins TRBV12-3 or TRBV12-4 to TRBJ1-6, with a tentative D call TRBD1 (5 bases). With 10 bases removed from V and 6 bases from J, the gap between germline ends came to 13 bases. This CDR3 has 13 amino acids. The DNA for the CDR3 is TGTGCCACCAGGGCCTTTACTAATTCACCCCTCCACTTT. Protein product: CATRAFTNSPLHF.

CDR3: CASSHTGRRPSEQFF. CDR3 coding DNA: TGCGCCAGCAGCCACACCGGGAGGAGGCCCAGTGAGCAGTTCTTC. This chain uses TRBV4-1 with TRBJ2-1; 7 bases map to TRBD2. The junction had 11 bases not matched to a gene; V was cut back by 3 bases and J by 9 bases. The CDR3 spans 15 residues. Germline V gene sequence: CDR1 MGHRA, CDR2 YSYEKL.

The V gene is TRBV7-2, the J gene TRBJ2-7, with a tentative D call TRBD1 (6 bases). Looked up from germline, CDR1 is SGHTA and CDR2 is FQGNSA. Trimming removed 0 bases at V and 2 bases at J, with 11 bases between. The CDR3 runs to 15 residues. The CDR3 region is CASSLAQGGPYEQYF. Here the CDR3 DNA reads TGTGCCAGCAGCTTAGCGCAAGGGGGACCCTACGAGCAGTACTTC. The full variable domain, its missing parts supplied by reference TRBV7-2 and TRBJ2-7, is GAGVSQSPSNKVTEKGKDVELRCDPISGHTALYWYRQSLGQGLEFLIYFQGNSAPDKSGLPSDRFSAERTGGSVSTLTIQRTQQEDSAVYLCASSLAQGGPYEQYFGPGTRLTVT.

The chain couples TRBV5-8 to TRBJ2-3, with D unresolved. V lost 0 bases and J lost 2, with 10 bases in between. Germline-derived CDR1 and CDR2 are SGHTS and YDEGEE. This CDR3 is built from 15 residues. The chain's CDR3 is CASSLEVGPTDTQYF. The CDR3 nucleotides read TGTGCCAGCAGCTTGGAGGTGGGCCCCACAGATACGCAGTATTTT.

CDR3 coding DNA: TGTGCCAGTATGGCACTAGCGGGGCGATACAATGAGCAGTTCTTC. Protein product: CASMALAGRYNEQFF. The rearrangement uses TRBV19 and TRBJ2-1, with 10 positions matching TRBD2. The ends lost 7 bases at V and 4 bases at J; junction bases unmatched: 7. CDR1 and CDR2 from the germline V gene are LNHDA and SQIVND (reference sequence). The CDR3 has 15 amino acids.

The J gene is TRBJ2-5, the V gene TRBV7-2; TRBD1 matches at 7 bases. The germline V gene has CDR1 SGHTA and CDR2 FQGNSA. This CDR3 has 16 residues. V lost 7 bases to trimming and J lost 3 bases; unmatched junction nucleotides: 14. CDR3 residues: CASKRGRGPREETQYF. CDR3 in DNA: TGTGCCAGCAAACGCGGAAGGGGGCCTAGGGAAGAGACCCAGTACTTC.

The V and J genes are TRBV5-4 and TRBJ2-5; 8 nucleotides align to TRBD2. In germline, CDR1 is SGHNT, CDR2 YYREEE (reference sequence). Trimming took 4 bases from V and 2 from J; bases not matched to a gene: 13. This CDR3 is 17 amino acids long. The chain's CDR3 is CASSQQRLAPNQETQYF. CDR3 in DNA: TGTGCCAGCAGCCAACAGCGACTAGCGCCCAATCAAGAGACCCAGTACTTC. The entire variable domain, with the rest obtained from reference TRBV5-4 and TRBJ2-5, is as follows: ETGVTQSPTHLIKTRGQQVTLRCSSQSGHNTVSWYQQALGQGPQFIFQYYREEENGRGNFPPRFSGLQFPNYSSELNVNALELDDSALYLCASSQQRLAPNQETQYFGPGTRLLVL.

The gene calls are TRBV9 and TRBJ1-2; D remains unclear. This CDR3 has 16 residues. V was pared by 3 bases and J by 0 bases, with 15 bases between. Germline V lookup: CDR1 SGDLS, CDR2 YYNGEE. CDR3 DNA: TGTGCCAGCAGCGGGACTAGCGGGAGGCCTAACTATGGCTACACCTTC. Translation: CASSGTSGRPNYGYTF.

The chain joins TRBV7-3 to TRBJ2-1; 14 bases line up with TRBD2. Germline CDR1 and CDR2: SGHTA and FQGTGA. V lost 5 bases, J lost 9 bases, and 9 bases stayed unmatched. There are 16 residues in the CDR3. The DNA of the CDR3 is TGTGCCAGCAGCGCCAGGACTAGCGGGAGGTCCGGTGAGCAGTTCTTC. It translates to CASSARTSGRSGEQFF.

The chain links TRBV10-3 to TRBJ1-2, with TRBD1 identical over 9 bases. Germline V gene sequence: CDR1 ENHRY, CDR2 SYGVKD. The CDR3 runs 17 residues. Unmatched junction bases numbered 14, after V lost 6 bases and J lost 3 bases. CDR3 amino acids: CAISATGGGVVDYGYTF. The CDR3 DNA sequence: TGTGCCATCAGCGCTACAGGGGGCGGAGTAGTGGACTATGGCTACACCTTC.

CDR3 region: CATSRETGRSYEQYF. The CDR3 DNA is TGTGCCACCAGCAGAGAAACAGGTCGCTCCTACGAGCAGTACTTC. The chain has TRBV15 and TRBJ2-7; D is possibly TRBD1 (5 bases). With 0 bases removed from V and 0 bases from J, the gap between germline ends came to 9 bases. CDR1 is LNHNV, CDR2 YYDKDF, per germline (reference sequence). The CDR3 extends over 15 amino acids.

V usage is TRBV19 and J usage is TRBJ2-7; TRBD1 matches 9 bases. The CDR3 is 16 amino acids. CDR1 is LNHDA and CDR2 is SQIVND in the germline V gene (reference sequence). Losses at the gene ends were 5 bases for V and 2 bases for J; bases not matched to a gene: 10. The CDR3 region has the DNA TGTGCCAGTAGTCTCGATTCCGGACAGGGGACCTACGAGCAGTACTTC. Protein: CASSLDSGQGTYEQYF.

The chain is built from TRBV6-2 or TRBV6-3 and TRBJ1-6; 7 bases are shared with TRBD1. The CDR3 covers 14 residues. After removal of 5 bases from V and 10 bases from J, the junction contained 8 bases not matched to a gene. CDR1 and CDR2 (germline): MNHEY, SVGEGT. The CDR3: CASSQSGGGSPLHF. CDR3 sequence (DNA): TGTGCCAGCAGTCAATCAGGGGGAGGATCACCCCTCCACTTT.